This T cell receptor beta chain was identified in a study of T-cell reconstitution after alpha-beta-depleted transplantation in children. V was clipped by 6 bases and J by 4 bases, with 15 bases between them. CDR3 length: 14 amino acids. Germline assignment: CDR1 MNHNS and CDR2 SASEGT. Unique molecular identifiers were incorporated into the prepared TCRbeta library. One entry per CDR3 protein, called by TCRdb with MiXCR from the PCR reads. Among fewer than 150,000 distinct CDR3 sequences listed, roughly 9.7% were seen once. Material: PBMCs, mostly from graft donor cells, obtained 180 days after TCRalphabeta/CD19-depleted stem cell transplant. This clonotype was sampled from a girl in the first two years of life who had a stem cell transplant for combined immunodeficiency, so the T cells may come from the graft donor. This chain links TRBV6-1 with TRBJ1-1; D is unclear. Here the CDR3 DNA reads TGTGCCAGCAGACGGGCTGTCACGAGCACTGAAGCTTTCTTT. Its translation is CASRRAVTSTEAFF.